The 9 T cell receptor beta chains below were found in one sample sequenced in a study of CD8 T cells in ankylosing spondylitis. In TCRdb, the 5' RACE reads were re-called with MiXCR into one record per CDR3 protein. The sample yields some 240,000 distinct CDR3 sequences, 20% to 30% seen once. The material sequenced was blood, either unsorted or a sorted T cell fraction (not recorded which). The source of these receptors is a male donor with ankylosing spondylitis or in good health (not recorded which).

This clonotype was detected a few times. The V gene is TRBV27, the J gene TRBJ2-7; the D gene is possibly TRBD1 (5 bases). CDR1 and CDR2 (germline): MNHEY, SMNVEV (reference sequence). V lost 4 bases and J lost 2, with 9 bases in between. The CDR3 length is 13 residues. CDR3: CASSSGIPYEQYF. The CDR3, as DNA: TGTGCCAGCAGTTCAGGGATCCCCTACGAGCAGTACTTC.

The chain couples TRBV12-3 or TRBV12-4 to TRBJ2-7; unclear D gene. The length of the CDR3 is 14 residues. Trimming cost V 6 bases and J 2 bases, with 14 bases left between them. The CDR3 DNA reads TGTGCCAGCAGGCGAGACCTAGATCCCTACGAGCAGTACTTC. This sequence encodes CASRRDLDPYEQYF.

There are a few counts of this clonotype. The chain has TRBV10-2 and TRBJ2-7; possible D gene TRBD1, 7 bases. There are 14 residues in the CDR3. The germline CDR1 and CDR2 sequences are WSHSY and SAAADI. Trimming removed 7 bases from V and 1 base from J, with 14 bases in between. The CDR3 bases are TGCGCCAGCACCCCACAGGGGAGGTCCTACGAGCAGTACTTC. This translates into CASTPQGRSYEQYF.

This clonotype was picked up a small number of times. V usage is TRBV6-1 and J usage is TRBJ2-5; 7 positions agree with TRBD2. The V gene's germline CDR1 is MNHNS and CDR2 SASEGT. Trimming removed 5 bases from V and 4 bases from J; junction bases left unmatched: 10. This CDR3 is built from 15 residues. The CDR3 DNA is TGTGCCAGCAGTCCCCAAGGACTAGGAAGAGAGACCCAGTACTTC. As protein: CASSPQGLGRETQYF.

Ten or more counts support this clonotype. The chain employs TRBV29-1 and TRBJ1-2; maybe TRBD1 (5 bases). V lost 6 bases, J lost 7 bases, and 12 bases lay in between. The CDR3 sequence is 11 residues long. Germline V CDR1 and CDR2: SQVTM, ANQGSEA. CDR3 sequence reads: CSVTQGSGYTF. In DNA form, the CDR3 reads TGCAGCGTGACGCAGGGTTCTGGCTACACCTTC.

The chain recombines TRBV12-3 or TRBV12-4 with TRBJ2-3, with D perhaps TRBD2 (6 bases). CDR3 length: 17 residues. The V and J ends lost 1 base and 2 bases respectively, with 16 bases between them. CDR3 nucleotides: TGTGCCAGCAGTTTAGGGTGGAGGGACTCCTACACAGATACGCAGTATTTT. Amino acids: CASSLGWRDSYTDTQYF.

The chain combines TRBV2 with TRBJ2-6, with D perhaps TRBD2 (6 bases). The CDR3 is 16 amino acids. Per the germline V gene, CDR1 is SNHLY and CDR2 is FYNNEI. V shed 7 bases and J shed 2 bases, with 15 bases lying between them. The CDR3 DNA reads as TGTGCCAGCACCCAAAGCAGGAGGGCTGGGGCCAACGTCCTGACTTTC. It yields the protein CASTQSRRAGANVLTF.

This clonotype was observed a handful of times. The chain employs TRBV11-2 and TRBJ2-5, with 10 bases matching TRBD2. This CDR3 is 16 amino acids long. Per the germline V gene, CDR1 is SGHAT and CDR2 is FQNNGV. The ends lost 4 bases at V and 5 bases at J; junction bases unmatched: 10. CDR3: CASSSQERGGRETQYF. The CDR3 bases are TGTGCCAGCAGCTCCCAGGAGCGGGGGGGCCGCGAGACCCAGTACTTC.

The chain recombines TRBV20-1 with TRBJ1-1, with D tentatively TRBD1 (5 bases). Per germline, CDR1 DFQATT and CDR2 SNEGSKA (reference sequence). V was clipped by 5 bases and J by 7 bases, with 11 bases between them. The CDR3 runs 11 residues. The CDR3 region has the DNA TGCAGTGCTTTAGGGGTGAATGAAGCTTTCTTT. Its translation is CSALGVNEAFF.